This TCR beta chain emerged from a study of sequential checkpoint blockade in melanoma. Study in general: After both sequences, patients received maintenance nivolumab.

Sample treatment: randomized to nivolumab then ipilimumab (arm A) or the reverse (arm B). Patients had received no earlier DNA-damaging chemotherapy. From thawed PBMCs, live CD3+CD8+ cells negative for CD19 and CD56 were sorted. Measured with immunoSEQ multiplex PCR; TCRdb has only the in-frame clones, and not every one. The table includes about 8,400 clones, 90% detected once. This CDR3 contains 17 residues. The specimen comprised CD8+ T cells sorted from blood (inferred from file names), sampled from a patient given nivolumab and ipilimumab in sequence. The chain employs TRBV1 and TRBJ2-7; the table's D call TRBD2 went unverified against the DNA. TRBV1 is recorded as a pseudogene. The TCR originated in a human donor with melanoma. DNA of the CDR3: TGCACCAGCAGCCAATGCACCTCTAGAGGCCCAACCTACGAGCAGTACTTC. This translates into CTSSQCTSRGPTYEQYF.